This TCR beta chain originates from a study of breast tumors, draining lymph nodes, adjacent tissues. Whole-study findings and limits: Compared with lymph nodes, tumors were less diverse; compared with nontumor tissue, more. Luminal-like breast cancer showed significantly greater tumor-nontumor repertoire similarity than basal-like breast cancer did.

Samples came from axillary lymph nodes draining the breast cancer. The CDR3 extends over 14 amino acids. Germline lookup yields CDR1 DFQATT and CDR2 SNEGSKA (reference sequence). Germline trimming cut 6 bases from V and 2 bases from J; bases unmatched to any gene: 8. The sample holds many counts of this clonotype. What it binds is unknown. TCRdb recomputed calls from the multiplex PCR reads with MiXCR, one row per CDR3 protein. The top ten hold 4% to 4.5% of the sample, which has some 200,000 distinct CDR3 sequences, approximately 33% seen once. The V call is TRBV20-1, the J call TRBJ2-5; 8 nucleotides agree with TRBD1. The sequenced material came from axillary lymph node tissue. This sequence was found in a female donor with breast cancer. Some clones in this sample may be carry-over from other donors' samples. DNA of the CDR3: TGCAGTGCCACCGGACAGGGAAGACAAGAGACCCAGTACTTC. This translates into CSATGQGRQETQYF.